The next 25 T cell receptor beta chains were all read from a single sample in a study of cytomegalovirus exposure and HLA in healthy donors. The PCR made use of 60 Vbeta and 13 Jbeta primers. This table comes from immunoSEQ multiplex PCR, and its TCRdb copy is limited to in-frame clones, with some not included. The sample has about 180,000 clones; over 75% are singletons. The sequencing sample was made of PBMCs. Every receptor here comes from a woman aged 50 to 65 in good health and CMV-seropositive.

The CDR3 nucleotides read TGTGCCACCAGCAGAGTATTTGGGAGGGGGAACACCGGGGAGCTGTTTTTT. Translation: CATSRVFGRGNTGELFF. The rearrangement links TRBV15 to TRBJ2-2; 7 nucleotides line up with TRBD2. This CDR3 contains 17 residues. The germline gives CDR1 LNHNV, CDR2 YYDKDF (reference sequence). V lost 1 base, J lost 1 base, and 6 bases stayed unmatched.

The chain joins TRBV28 to TRBJ2-7; TRBD1 matches 9 bases. The CDR3 is made up of 15 amino acids. Trimming took 6 bases from V and 4 from J; bases not matched to a gene: 10. Germline CDR1 reads MDHEN; CDR2 reads SYDVKM. In DNA form, the CDR3 reads TGTGCCAGCAGACAAGCCGGGACAGGGATGTACGAGCAGTACTTC. Translation gives CASRQAGTGMYEQYF.

This clone has more than one count but fewer than ten. This chain connects TRBV15 to TRBJ2-7; D call uncertain. V was pared by 3 bases and J by 7 bases, with 22 bases between. The CDR3 is 16 amino acids. Per the germline V gene, CDR1 is LNHNV and CDR2 is YYDKDF (reference sequence). CDR3 nucleotides: TGTGCCACCAGCAGGGGTCGGAGCTTTACCAAAGAAGAGCAGTACTTC. Protein product: CATSRGRSFTKEEQYF.

The rearrangement uses TRBV19 and TRBJ1-1; D not certain. Trimming shortened V by 4 bases and J by 1 base, and 7 bases separated the two germline ends. The CDR3 has 13 residues. Germline V gene lookup returns CDR1 LNHDA and CDR2 SQIVND (reference sequence). In DNA form, the CDR3 reads TGTGCCAGTAGTACTCGGGGGAACACTGAAGCTTTCTTT. It codes for CASSTRGNTEAFF.

The chain has TRBV18 and TRBJ2-7, with a tentative D call TRBD2 (5 bases). The germline V gene has CDR1 KGHSH and CDR2 LQKENI. This CDR3 comprises 13 residues. The V end was cut by 4 bases, the J end by 7 bases, with 14 bases between. CDR3 bases: TGTGCCAGCTCACGTTCCTCGACGGGGGAGCAGTACTTC. This translates into CASSRSSTGEQYF.

V and J are TRBV5-6 and TRBJ1-6, with TRBD1 matching over 7 bases. Germline CDR1 and CDR2: SGHDT and YYEEEE. The CDR3 totals 15 residues. V shed 3 bases and J 7 bases; nucleotides not matched to a gene: 7. The CDR3 sequence is CASSYDRVSNSPLHF. The CDR3 DNA follows: TGTGCCAGCAGCTACGACAGGGTCTCGAATTCACCCCTCCACTTT.

V gene TRBV29-1 combines with J gene TRBJ2-2, with a weak D call TRBD2 (5 bases). This CDR3 spans 14 amino acids. Per the germline V gene, CDR1 is SQVTM and CDR2 is ANQGSEA. Trimming shortened V by 4 bases and J by 0 bases, and 9 bases separated the two germline ends. The CDR3 protein is CSVGRDTNTGELFF. CDR3 coding DNA: TGCAGCGTTGGTCGGGATACGAACACCGGGGAGCTGTTTTTT.

V is TRBV19 and J is TRBJ1-1; no definite D call. The CDR3 has 12 amino acids. The germline V gene has CDR1 LNHDA and CDR2 SQIVND (reference sequence). The V and J ends lost 3 bases and 2 bases respectively, with 4 bases between them. The CDR3 sequence: CASSIINTEAFF. The CDR3 DNA reads TGTGCCAGTAGTATTATTAACACTGAAGCTTTCTTT. Based on the CDR3 plus reference TRBV19 and TRBJ1-1, the full variable domain is DGGITQSPKYLFRKEGQNVTLSCEQNLNHDAMYWYRQDPGQGLRLIYYSQIVNDFQKGDIAEGYSVSREKKESFPLTVTSAQKNPTAFYLCASSIINTEAFFGQGTRLTVV.

This clone was found once. V and J are TRBV6-1 and TRBJ1-1, with 7 bases matching TRBD1. Per the germline V gene, CDR1 is MNHNS and CDR2 is SASEGT. Trimming at V came to 2 bases and at J to 5 bases, leaving 11 bases not matched to a gene. The CDR3 covers 16 residues. The CDR3 DNA is TGTGCCAGCAGTGAAATCCCAGGGGGAAGTAGGACTGAAGCTTTCTTT. Encoded protein: CASSEIPGGSRTEAFF.

The V call is TRBV11-2, the J call TRBJ2-7; a possible D gene is TRBD2 (6 bases). The CDR3 is 18 amino acids. Germline CDR1 SGHAT, CDR2 FQNNGV. V was clipped by 0 bases and J by 3 bases, with 21 bases between them. This CDR3 reads CASSLEPPIGGGLYEQYF. The CDR3 DNA reads as TGTGCCAGCAGCTTAGAGCCGCCCATTGGGGGAGGACTCTACGAGCAGTACTTC.

The J gene is TRBJ2-1, the V gene TRBV18, with D possibly being TRBD2 (5 bases). The CDR3 contains 13 residues. Germline V gene lookup returns CDR1 KGHSH and CDR2 LQKENI. V lost 4 bases to trimming and J lost 10 bases, with 14 bases between them. The CDR3 protein is CASSLHRTGEQFF. The CDR3 coding sequence is TGTGCCAGCTCACTACATCGGACGGGAGAGCAGTTCTTC.

V and J are TRBV19 and TRBJ2-7, with D perhaps matching TRBD1 (5 bases). V was pared by 8 bases and J by 3 bases, with 14 bases between. This CDR3 is 13 amino acids long. Germline V gives CDR1 LNHDA, CDR2 SQIVND (reference sequence). CDR3 DNA sequence: TGTGCCAGTTCAGGGCGGACCCACTACGAGCAGTACTTC. This sequence encodes CASSGRTHYEQYF. Drawing the rest from reference TRBV19 and TRBJ2-7, the complete variable domain is DGGITQSPKYLFRKEGQNVTLSCEQNLNHDAMYWYRQDPGQGLRLIYYSQIVNDFQKGDIAEGYSVSREKKESFPLTVTSAQKNPTAFYLCASSGRTHYEQYFGPGTRLTVT.

This clone was recorded once. The rearrangement joins TRBV5-5 to TRBJ2-7, with 7 nucleotides matching TRBD2. V was pared by 0 bases and J by 8 bases, with 8 bases of the junction left unmatched. The germline V gene has CDR1 SGHKS and CDR2 YYEKEE (reference sequence). The CDR3 totals 14 residues. CDR3: CASSLEASGSKQYF. In DNA form, the CDR3 reads TGTGCCAGCAGCTTGGAAGCTAGCGGAAGTAAGCAGTACTTC.

The table lists this clone with a count of one. V gene TRBV4-3 combines with J gene TRBJ2-3; D might be TRBD1 (6 bases). The CDR3 consists of 17 residues. V lost 1 base, J lost 4 bases, and 18 bases lay in between. Germline CDR1 reads LGHNA; CDR2 reads YSLEER. The CDR3, as DNA: TGCGCCAGCAGCCAAGTTGCGGCAGGGGTGTTCCCAGATACGCAGTATTTT. It yields the protein CASSQVAAGVFPDTQYF.

The gene calls are TRBV19 and TRBJ1-1; 9 positions match TRBD1. There are 14 residues in the CDR3. The V gene end was trimmed by 5 bases and the J gene end by 3 bases; junction bases not matched to a gene: 4. Germline-derived CDR1 and CDR2 are LNHDA and SQIVND (reference sequence). CDR3 sequence reads: CASSLRQGDTEAFF. For the CDR3, the DNA is TGTGCCAGTAGTCTTCGACAGGGGGACACTGAAGCTTTCTTT.

The rearrangement uses TRBV7-9 and TRBJ1-6; tentatively, D is TRBD1 (5 bases). Looked up from germline, CDR1 is SEHNR and CDR2 is FQNEAQ (reference sequence). V lost 1 base to trimming and J lost 7 bases, with 11 bases between them. The CDR3 spans 15 residues. Here the CDR3 reads CASSLGQTMNSPLHF. As DNA, the CDR3 is TGTGCCAGCAGCTTAGGACAGACAATGAATTCACCCCTCCACTTT.

This clone was seen a single time. The chain joins TRBV7-2 to TRBJ1-1; no clear D gene. Germline V gene sequence: CDR1 SGHTA, CDR2 FQGNSA. V lost 5 bases and J lost 0, with 4 bases in between. The CDR3 totals 12 residues. CDR3 loop: CASSLMNTEAFF. The DNA of the CDR3 is TGTGCCAGCAGCCTTATGAACACTGAAGCTTTCTTT. Full variable domain (missing parts from reference TRBV7-2 and TRBJ1-1): GAGVSQSPSNKVTEKGKDVELRCDPISGHTALYWYRQSLGQGLEFLIYFQGNSAPDKSGLPSDRFSAERTGGSVSTLTIQRTQQEDSAVYLCASSLMNTEAFFGQGTRLTVV.

The rearrangement links TRBV18 to TRBJ1-1, with D possibly being TRBD1 (5 bases). The germline CDR1 and CDR2 sequences are KGHSH and LQKENI. Trimming shortened V by 3 bases and J by 2 bases, and 10 bases separated the two germline ends. CDR3 length: 14 residues. The CDR3 loop reads CASSPGGSNTEAFF. In DNA form, the CDR3 reads TGTGCCAGCTCACCCGGGGGATCTAACACTGAAGCTTTCTTT.

The chain combines TRBV11-2 with TRBJ2-1; 11 nucleotides align to TRBD2. CDR3 length: 16 residues. J gave up 0 bases and V 6 bases, and 4 bases lay outside the gene matches. Germline loops: CDR1 SGHAT, CDR2 FQNNGV. The CDR3 nucleotides read TGTGCCAGCAGTGATAGCGGGGGGGCCTCCTACAATGAGCAGTTCTTC. Translation: CASSDSGGASYNEQFF.

The DNA for the CDR3 is TGTGCCAGCAGACGCGGGACAGGGACTTTTGGCTACACCTTC. It is translated as CASRRGTGTFGYTF. This rearrangement joins TRBV28 to TRBJ1-2; TRBD1 agrees at 9 bases. From germline, CDR1 is MDHEN and CDR2 SYDVKM. V was pared by 6 bases and J by 7 bases, with 9 bases of the junction left unmatched. The CDR3 spans 14 residues.

V gene TRBV7-2 combines with J gene TRBJ2-5, with 11 nucleotides matching TRBD2. Near its end, the DNA agrees better with TRBJ2-7, so the J call may be wrong. This CDR3 is built from 15 residues. Germline V gives CDR1 SGHTA, CDR2 FQGNSA. CDR3 region: CASSLTSGSSYEQYF. DNA for the CDR3: TGTGCCAGCAGCCTAACTAGCGGGAGCTCCTACGAGCAGTACTTC.

The rearrangement links TRBV19 to TRBJ2-1, with 10 bases identical to TRBD2. CDR3 length: 16 residues. Trimming removed 3 bases from V and 12 bases from J; junction bases left unmatched: 14. Per germline, CDR1 LNHDA and CDR2 SQIVND (reference sequence). The DNA of the CDR3 is TGTGCCAGTAGTATGGGGGTTAGCGGGAGGAGTTACGGGCAGTTCTTC. It encodes CASSMGVSGRSYGQFF.

This chain connects TRBV5-1 to TRBJ2-3; D is perhaps TRBD1 (6 bases). V lost 0 bases and J 0 bases, leaving 14 bases between the germline ends. This CDR3 has 17 amino acids. Germline V lookup: CDR1 SGHRS, CDR2 YFSETQ. This CDR3 is CASSLVRAGVSTDTQYF. DNA of the CDR3: TGCGCCAGCAGCTTGGTTAGGGCAGGGGTAAGCACAGATACGCAGTATTTT.

V is TRBV2 and J is TRBJ2-7; 11 nucleotides agree with TRBD2. With V trimmed by 7 bases and J by 4 bases, 6 bases remained unmatched. CDR1 is SNHLY and CDR2 is FYNNEI in the germline V gene. The CDR3 runs to 14 residues. CDR3 sequence (DNA): TGTGCCAGCAACCCTAGCGGGGGGATGTACGAGCAGTACTTC. Translation: CASNPSGGMYEQYF.

V usage is TRBV6-5 and J usage is TRBJ1-1, with D tentatively TRBD1 (6 bases). Trimming took off 0 bases at V and 1 base at J, with 9 bases between the two ends. Germline loops: CDR1 MNHEY, CDR2 SVGAGI. The CDR3 consists of 15 residues. CDR3 bases: TGTGCCAGCAGTTACTCGTCACAGGGGAACACTGAAGCTTTCTTT. It codes for CASSYSSQGNTEAFF.